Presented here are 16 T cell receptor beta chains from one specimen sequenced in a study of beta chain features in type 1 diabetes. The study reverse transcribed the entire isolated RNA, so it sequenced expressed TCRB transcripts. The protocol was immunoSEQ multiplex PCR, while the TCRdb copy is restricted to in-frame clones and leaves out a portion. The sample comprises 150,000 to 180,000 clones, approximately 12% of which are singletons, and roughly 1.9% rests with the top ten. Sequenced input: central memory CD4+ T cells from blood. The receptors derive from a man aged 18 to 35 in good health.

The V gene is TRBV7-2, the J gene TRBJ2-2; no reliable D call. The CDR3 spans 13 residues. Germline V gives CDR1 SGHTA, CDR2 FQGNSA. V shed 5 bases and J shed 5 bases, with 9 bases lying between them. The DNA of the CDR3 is TGTGCCAGCAGCCCGCGAATAACCGGGGAGCTGTTTTTT. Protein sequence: CASSPRITGELFF.

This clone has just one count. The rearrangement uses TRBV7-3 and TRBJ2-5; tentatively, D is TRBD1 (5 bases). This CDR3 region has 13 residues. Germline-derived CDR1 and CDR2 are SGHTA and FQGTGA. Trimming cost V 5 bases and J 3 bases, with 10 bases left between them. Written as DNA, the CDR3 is TGTGCCAGCAGCCCCGACAGCAAAGAGACCCAGTACTTC. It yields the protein CASSPDSKETQYF.

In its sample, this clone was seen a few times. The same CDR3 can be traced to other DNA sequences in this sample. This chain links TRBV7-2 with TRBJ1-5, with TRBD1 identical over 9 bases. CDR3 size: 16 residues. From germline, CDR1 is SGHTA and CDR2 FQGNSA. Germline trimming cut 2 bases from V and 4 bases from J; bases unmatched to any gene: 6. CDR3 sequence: CASSLNRGLGNQPQHF. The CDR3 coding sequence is TGTGCCAGCAGCTTAAACAGGGGGCTAGGGAATCAGCCCCAGCATTTT.

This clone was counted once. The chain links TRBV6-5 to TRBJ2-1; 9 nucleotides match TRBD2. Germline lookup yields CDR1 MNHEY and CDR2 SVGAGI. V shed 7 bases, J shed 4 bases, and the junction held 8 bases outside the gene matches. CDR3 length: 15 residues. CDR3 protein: CASKVLAGRYNEQFF. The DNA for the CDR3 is TGTGCCAGCAAGGTTCTAGCGGGGAGATACAATGAGCAGTTCTTC.

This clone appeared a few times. CDR3 loop: CAWSVEFYEQYF. Here the CDR3 DNA reads TGTGCCTGGAGTGTTGAATTCTACGAGCAGTACTTC. The J gene is TRBJ2-7, the V gene TRBV30; D remains ambiguous. The germline V gene has CDR1 GTSNPN and CDR2 SVGIG (reference sequence). Between the trimmed V and J ends, which lost 0 bases and 3 bases, there was a span of 6 bases. The CDR3 is made up of 12 amino acids. Supplemented by reference TRBV30 and TRBJ2-7, the full variable domain reads SQTIHQWPATLVQPVGSPLSLECTVEGTSNPNLYWYRQAAGRGLQLLFYSVGIGQISSEVPQNLSASRPQDRQFILSSKKLLLSDSGFYLCAWSVEFYEQYFGPGTRLTVT.

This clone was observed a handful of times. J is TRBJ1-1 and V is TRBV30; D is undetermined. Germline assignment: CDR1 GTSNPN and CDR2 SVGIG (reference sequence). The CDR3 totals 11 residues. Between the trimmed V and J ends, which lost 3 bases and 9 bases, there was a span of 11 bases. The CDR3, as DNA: TGTGCCTGGAGCCAACTTCGGCAAGCTTTCTTT. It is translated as CAWSQLRQAFF.

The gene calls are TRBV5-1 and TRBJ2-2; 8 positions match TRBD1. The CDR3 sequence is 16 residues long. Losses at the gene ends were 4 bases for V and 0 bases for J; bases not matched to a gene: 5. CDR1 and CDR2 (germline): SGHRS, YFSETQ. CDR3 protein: CASSPGQATNTGELFF. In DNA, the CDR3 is TGCGCCAGCAGCCCGGGACAGGCGACGAACACCGGGGAGCTGTTTTTT.

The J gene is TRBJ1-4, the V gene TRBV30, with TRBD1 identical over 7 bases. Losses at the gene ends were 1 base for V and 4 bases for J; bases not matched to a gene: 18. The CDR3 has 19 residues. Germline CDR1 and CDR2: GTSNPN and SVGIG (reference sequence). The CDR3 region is CAWSDHPYTPGGYNEKLFF. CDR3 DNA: TGTGCCTGGAGTGACCACCCGTATACCCCAGGGGGATATAATGAAAAACTGTTTTTT.

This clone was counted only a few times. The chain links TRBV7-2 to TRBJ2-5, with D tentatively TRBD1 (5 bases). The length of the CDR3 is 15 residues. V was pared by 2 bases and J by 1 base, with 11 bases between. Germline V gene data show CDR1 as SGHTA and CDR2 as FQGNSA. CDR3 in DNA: TGTGCCAGCAGCTTAAACGGACATAGCCAAGAGACCCAGTACTTC. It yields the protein CASSLNGHSQETQYF.

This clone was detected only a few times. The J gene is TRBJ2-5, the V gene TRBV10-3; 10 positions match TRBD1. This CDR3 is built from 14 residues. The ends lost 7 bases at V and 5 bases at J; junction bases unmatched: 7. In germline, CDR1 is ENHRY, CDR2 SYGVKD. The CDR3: CAIKPGTGAETQYF. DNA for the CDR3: TGTGCCATCAAACCCGGGACAGGGGCGGAGACCCAGTACTTC.

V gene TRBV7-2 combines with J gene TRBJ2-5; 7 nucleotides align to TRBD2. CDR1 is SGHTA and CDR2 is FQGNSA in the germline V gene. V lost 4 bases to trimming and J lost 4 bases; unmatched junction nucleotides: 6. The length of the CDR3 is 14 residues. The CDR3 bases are TGTGCCAGCAGCTCACAAGCGGGATCAGAGACCCAGTACTTC. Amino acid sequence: CASSSQAGSETQYF. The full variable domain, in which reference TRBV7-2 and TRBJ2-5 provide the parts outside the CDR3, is GAGVSQSPSNKVTEKGKDVELRCDPISGHTALYWYRQSLGQGLEFLIYFQGNSAPDKSGLPSDRFSAERTGGSVSTLTIQRTQQEDSAVYLCASSSQAGSETQYFGPGTRLLVL.

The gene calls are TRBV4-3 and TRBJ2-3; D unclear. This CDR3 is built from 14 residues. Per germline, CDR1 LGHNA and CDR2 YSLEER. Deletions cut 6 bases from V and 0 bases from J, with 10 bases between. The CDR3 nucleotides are TGCGCCAGCAGGGCTACACCTAGCACAGATACGCAGTATTTT. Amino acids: CASRATPSTDTQYF.

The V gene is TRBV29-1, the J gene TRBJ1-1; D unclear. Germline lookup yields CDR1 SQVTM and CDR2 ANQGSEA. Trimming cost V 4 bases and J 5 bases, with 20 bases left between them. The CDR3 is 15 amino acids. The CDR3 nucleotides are TGCAGCGTTGGAGGGCCGAGCCTCCGGTCGACTGAAGCTTTCTTT. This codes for CSVGGPSLRSTEAFF. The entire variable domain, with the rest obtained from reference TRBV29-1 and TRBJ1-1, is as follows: SAVISQKPSRDICQRGTSLTIQCQVDSQVTMMFWYRQQPGQSLTLIATANQGSEATYESGFVIDKFPISRPNLTFSTLTVSNMSPEDSSIYLCSVGGPSLRSTEAFFGQGTRLTVV.

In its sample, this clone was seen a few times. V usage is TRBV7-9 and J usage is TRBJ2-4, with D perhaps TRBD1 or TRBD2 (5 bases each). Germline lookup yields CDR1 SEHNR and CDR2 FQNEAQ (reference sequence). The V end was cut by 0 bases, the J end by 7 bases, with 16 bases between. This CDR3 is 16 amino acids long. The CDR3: CASSLAGQGWRNIQYF. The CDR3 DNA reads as TGTGCCAGCAGCTTAGCTGGGCAGGGCTGGAGGAACATTCAGTACTTC.

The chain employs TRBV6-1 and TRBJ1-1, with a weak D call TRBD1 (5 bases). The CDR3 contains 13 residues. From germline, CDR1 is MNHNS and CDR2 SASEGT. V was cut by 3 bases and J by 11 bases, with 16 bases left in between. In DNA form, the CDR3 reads TGTGCCAGCAGTGATAGAGAGGGGCGATGGGCTTTCTTT. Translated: CASSDREGRWAFF.

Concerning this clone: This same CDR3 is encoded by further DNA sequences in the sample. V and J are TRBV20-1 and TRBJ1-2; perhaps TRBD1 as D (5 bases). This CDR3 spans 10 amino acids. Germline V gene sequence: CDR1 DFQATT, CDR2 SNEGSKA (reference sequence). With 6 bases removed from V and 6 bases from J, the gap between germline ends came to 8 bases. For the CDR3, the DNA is TGCAGTGCCAGCAGGGATGGCTACACCTTC. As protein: CSASRDGYTF.